What follows describes a single T cell receptor (beta chain). The antigen remains undetermined. This sample stems from a study of beta chain features in type 1 diabetes. Across the study: Age, gender and cell yields were alike across patients and healthy donors. General study points: Shorter templates might be favored by PCR, equally in patients and controls.

Germline CDR1 is LGHNA and CDR2 is YSLEER. This CDR3 has 13 amino acids. Between the trimmed V and J ends, which lost 0 bases and 10 bases, there was a span of 10 bases. The authors reverse transcribed all of the isolated RNA, so sequencing captured expressed TCRB transcripts. Deep immunoSEQ sequencing covered naive, central memory and regulatory T cell samples. Clones were sequenced by immunoSEQ multiplex PCR, and TCRdb holds only the in-frame ones, with some missing. The table records some 250,000 clones, 25% to 30% of them present only once. The collection from each donor was one heparinised blood draw averaging approximately 110 mL.

This clonotype was obtained from a man aged 30 to 39 in good health. The chain carries TRBV4-3 and TRBJ2-1; D is possibly TRBD2 (6 bases). Specimen: central memory CD4+ T cells from blood. The CDR3 DNA reads TGCGCCAGCAGCCAAGATTGGCTAGCGGAGCAGTTCTTC. Residues: CASSQDWLAEQFF.